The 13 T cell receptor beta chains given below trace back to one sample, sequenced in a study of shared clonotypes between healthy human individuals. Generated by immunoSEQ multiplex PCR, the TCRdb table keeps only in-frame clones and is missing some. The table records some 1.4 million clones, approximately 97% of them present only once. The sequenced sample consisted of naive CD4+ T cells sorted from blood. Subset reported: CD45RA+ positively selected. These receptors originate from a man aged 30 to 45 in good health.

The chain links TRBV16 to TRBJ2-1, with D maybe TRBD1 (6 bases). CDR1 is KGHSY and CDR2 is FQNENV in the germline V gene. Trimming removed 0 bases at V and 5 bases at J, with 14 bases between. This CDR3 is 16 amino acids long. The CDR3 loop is CASSQSRLRQDNEQFF. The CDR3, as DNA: TGTGCCAGCAGCCAATCGCGGCTCAGACAGGACAATGAGCAGTTCTTC.

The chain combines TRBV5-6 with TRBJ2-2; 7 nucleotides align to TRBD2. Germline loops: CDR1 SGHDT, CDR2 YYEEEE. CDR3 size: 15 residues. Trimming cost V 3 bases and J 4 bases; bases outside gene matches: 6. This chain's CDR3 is CASSSAGRITGELFF. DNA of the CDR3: TGTGCCAGCAGCTCCGCCGGGAGGATCACCGGGGAGCTGTTTTTT.

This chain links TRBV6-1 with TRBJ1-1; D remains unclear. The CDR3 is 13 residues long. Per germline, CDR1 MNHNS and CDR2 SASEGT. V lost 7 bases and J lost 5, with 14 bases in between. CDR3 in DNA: TGTGCCAGCACCCTGACCGGGAGTACTGAAGCTTTCTTT. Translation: CASTLTGSTEAFF.

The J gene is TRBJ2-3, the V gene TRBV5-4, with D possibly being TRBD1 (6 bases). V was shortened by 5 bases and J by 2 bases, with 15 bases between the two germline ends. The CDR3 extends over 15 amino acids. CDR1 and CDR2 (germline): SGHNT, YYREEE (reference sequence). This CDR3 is CASSSGTRDTDTQYF. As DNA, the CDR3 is TGTGCCAGCAGTTCCGGGACAAGAGACACAGATACGCAGTATTTT.

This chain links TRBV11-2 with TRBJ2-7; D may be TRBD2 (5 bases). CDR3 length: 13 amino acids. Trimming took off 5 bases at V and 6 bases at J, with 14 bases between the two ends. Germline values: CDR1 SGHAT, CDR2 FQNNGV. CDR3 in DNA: TGTGCCAGCAGCCCGTACCGGGATCGCGAGCAGTACTTC. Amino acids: CASSPYRDREQYF.

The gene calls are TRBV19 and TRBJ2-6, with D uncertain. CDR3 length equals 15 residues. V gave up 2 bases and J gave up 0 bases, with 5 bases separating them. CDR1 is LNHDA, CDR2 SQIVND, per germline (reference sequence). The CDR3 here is CASSITRSGANVLTF. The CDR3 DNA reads TGTGCCAGTAGTATAACCCGCTCTGGGGCCAACGTCCTGACTTTC.

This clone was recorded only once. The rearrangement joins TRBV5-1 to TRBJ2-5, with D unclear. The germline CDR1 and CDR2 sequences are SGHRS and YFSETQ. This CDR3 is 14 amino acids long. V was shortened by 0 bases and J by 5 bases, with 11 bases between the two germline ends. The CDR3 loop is CASSLGGMVETQYF. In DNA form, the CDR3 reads TGCGCCAGCAGCTTGGGAGGTATGGTGGAGACCCAGTACTTC. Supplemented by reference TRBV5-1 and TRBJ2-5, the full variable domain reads KAGVTQTPRYLIKTRGQQVTLSCSPISGHRSVSWYQQTPGQGLQFLFEYFSETQRNKGNFPGRFSGRQFSNSRSEMNVSTLELGDSALYLCASSLGGMVETQYFGPGTRLLVL.

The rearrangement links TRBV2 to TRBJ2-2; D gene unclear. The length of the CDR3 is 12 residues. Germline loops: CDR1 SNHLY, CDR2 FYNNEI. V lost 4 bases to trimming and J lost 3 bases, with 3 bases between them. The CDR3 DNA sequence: TGTGCCAGCAGTGCCGACACCGGGGAGCTGTTTTTT. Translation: CASSADTGELFF.

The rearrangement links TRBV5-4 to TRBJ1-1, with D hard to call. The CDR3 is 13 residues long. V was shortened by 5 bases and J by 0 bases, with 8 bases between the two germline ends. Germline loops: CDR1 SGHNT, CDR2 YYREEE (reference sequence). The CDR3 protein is CASSPELNTEAFF. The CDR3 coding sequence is TGTGCCAGCAGTCCGGAGCTGAACACTGAAGCTTTCTTT.

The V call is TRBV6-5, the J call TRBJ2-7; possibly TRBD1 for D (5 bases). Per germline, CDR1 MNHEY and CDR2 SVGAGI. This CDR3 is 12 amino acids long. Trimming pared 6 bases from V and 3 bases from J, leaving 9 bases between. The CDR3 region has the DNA TGTGCCAGCAGCGCAAGGGGCTACGAGCAGTACTTC. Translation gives CASSARGYEQYF.

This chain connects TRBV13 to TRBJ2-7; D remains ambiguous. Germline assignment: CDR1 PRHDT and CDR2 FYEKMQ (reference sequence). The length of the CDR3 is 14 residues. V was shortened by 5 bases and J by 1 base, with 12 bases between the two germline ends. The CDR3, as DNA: TGTGCCAGCAGCCTCGGGCCGCTTTCCTACGAGCAGTACTTC. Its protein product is CASSLGPLSYEQYF. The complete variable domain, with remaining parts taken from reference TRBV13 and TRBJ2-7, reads AAGVIQSPRHLIKEKRETATLKCYPIPRHDTVYWYQQGPGQDPQFLISFYEKMQSDKGSIPDRFSAQQFSDYHSELNMSSLELGDSALYFCASSLGPLSYEQYFGPGTRLTVT.

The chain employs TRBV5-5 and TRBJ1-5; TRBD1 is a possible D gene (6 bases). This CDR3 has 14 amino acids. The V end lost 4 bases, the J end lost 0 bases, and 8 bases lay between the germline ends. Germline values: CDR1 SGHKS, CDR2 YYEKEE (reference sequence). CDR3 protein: CASSPDSSNQPQHF. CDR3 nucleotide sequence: TGTGCCAGCAGCCCGGACAGTAGCAATCAGCCCCAGCATTTT.

The CDR3 bases are TGTGCCAGCAGTTTATCCCAAGGACAGGGGACCTTC. Protein: CASSLSQGQGTF. The chain recombines TRBV28 with TRBJ1-2, with 9 bases aligning to TRBD1. The CDR3 length is 12 residues. The germline CDR1 and CDR2 sequences are MDHEN and SYDVKM. Losses at the gene ends were 1 base for V and 14 bases for J; bases not matched to a gene: 5.